This record covers a single TCR beta chain. No antigen is known for it. Method: immunoSEQ multiplex PCR; TCRdb's copy keeps in-frame clones and lacks some. The sample contains 20,000 or so clones, 76% of which appear only once. This specimen belongs to a study of PD-1 blockade in classical Hodgkin lymphoma. Overall study findings and caveats: Significant TCR diversity gains by C4D1 occurred in CD4+ but not CD8+ cells. The study found complete responders had baseline diversity similar to newly diagnosed patients. Lower baseline TCR diversity was reported for newly diagnosed patients than for healthy donors.

Specified time point: cycle 4 day 1 (C4D1), after more than 5 weeks of nivolumab. Every patient had relapsed following autologous stem cell transplantation, and cohorts differed in brentuximab vedotin exposure. V shed 6 bases and J 5 bases; nucleotides not matched to a gene: 7. This CDR3 is built from 15 residues. Germline CDR1 MDHEN, CDR2 SYDVKM. The source material was peripheral blood mononuclear cells (PBMCs), sampled before the fourth cycle of nivolumab. The chain couples TRBV28 to TRBJ2-1, with 10 bases that match TRBD2. This clonotype originated in a human donor with classical Hodgkin lymphoma. CDR3 sequence reads: CASRASSGSDNEQFF. The CDR3 bases are TGTGCCAGCAGGGCGTCTAGCGGGAGCGACAATGAGCAGTTCTTC.